A selection of T cell receptor beta chains follows, all from one sample in a study of T cell responses to AZD1222 COVID-19 vaccine. Method: immunoSEQ multiplex PCR; TCRdb's copy keeps in-frame clones and lacks some. The repertoire holds more than 150,000 clones, with 80% to 95% as singletons. The sample here was peripheral blood, taken on day 0 of AZD1222 vaccination. The receptors originated from an adult in good health. CDR3s include the opening cysteine and the closing phenylalanine or tryptophan. Fields, in order: J gene, clone size, D gene, V gene, CDR3 protein, CDR3 DNA. The D gene is left open where the match is weak. Part of the rows lack a size; the others show once, few, many or a class for expanded clones.

>TRBJ1-2|once|TRBD1|TRBV5-6
CASSPDRVNANYGYTF
TGTGCCAGCAGCCCTGACAGGGTAAATGCTAACTATGGCTACACCTTC
>TRBJ1-2|once|NA|TRBV7-8
CASSPEGILGGYTF
TGTGCCAGCAGCCCCGAAGGGATCTTGGGAGGCTACACCTTC
>TRBJ1-3|once|NA|TRBV6-5
CASSPQGVSGNTIYF
TGTGCCAGCAGTCCTCAGGGTGTCTCTGGAAACACCATATATTTT
>TRBJ1-6|NA|NA|TRBV6-5
CASRSQGTGSPLHF
TGTGCCAGCAGGTCTCAGGGGACTGGTTCACCCCTCCACTTT
>TRBJ2-3|NA|NA|TRBV5-1
CASSFFQDTQYF
TGCGCCAGCAGCTTTTTTCAGGATACGCAGTATTTT
>TRBJ1-1|NA|NA|TRBV6-1
CASSEGGENTEAFF
TGTGCCAGCAGTGAAGGGGGGGAGAACACTGAAGCTTTCTTT
>TRBJ2-1|NA|NA|TRBV15
CATLRRRDPSYNEQFF
TGTGCCACCCTCCGGCGCCGGGACCCCTCCTACAATGAGCAGTTCTTC
>TRBJ1-2|NA|NA|TRBV27
CASSNRDRLGYGYTF
TGTGCCAGCAGTAACCGAGACCGACTTGGCTATGGCTACACCTTC
>TRBJ1-2|NA|NA|TRBV7-9
CASSLSPGEDYGYTF
TGTGCCAGCAGCTTATCGCCAGGGGAGGACTATGGCTACACCTTC
>TRBJ2-7|NA|TRBD2|TRBV10-2
CASIPVAGGAEQYF
TGCGCCAGCATCCCGGTAGCGGGAGGTGCCGAGCAGTACTTC
>TRBJ2-7|NA|NA|TRBV6-5
CASSRVDGLYEQYF
TGTGCCAGCAGTCGGGTTGACGGTCTCTACGAGCAGTACTTC
>TRBJ1-6|NA|TRBD1|TRBV3-1/TRBV3-2
CASSHGQGDNSPLHF
TGTGCCAGCAGCCACGGACAGGGAGATAATTCACCCCTCCACTTT
>TRBJ1-5|NA|TRBD1|TRBV18
CASSQGQVGNQPQHF
TGTGCCAGCTCACAAGGACAGGTCGGCAATCAGCCCCAGCATTTT
>TRBJ1-1|NA|NA|TRBV19
CASSTIWAFPEAFF
TGTGCCAGTAGTACCATCTGGGCCTTCCCGGAAGCTTTCTTT
>TRBJ1-1|NA|NA|TRBV6-2/TRBV6-3
CASSYRSFEAFF
TGTGCCAGCAGTTATCGGAGCTTTGAAGCTTTCTTT
>TRBJ1-1|NA|NA|TRBV30
CAWSRDDSSEAFF
TGTGCCTGGTCCAGGGACGACTCTAGTGAAGCTTTCTTT